This TCR beta chain was profiled in a study of blood T cell repertoires in COVID-19 (TCRdb year 2020). For the study in its entirety: The collaborator samples originated in the United States, Italy and Spain and spanned the acute and convalescent phases of COVID-19. The material from the prospective study consisted of cDNA or gDNA derived from T cells, B-cell-depleted T cells, or PBMCs. Deeply sampled blood TCRbeta repertoires from subjects exposed to, actively infected with, or recovered from COVID-19 were included in the dataset. A freely available public database, intended as a resource for researchers studying the immune response to SARS-CoV-2, is where the repertoires were released. The samples were drawn from two sources: the first 160 participants of the ongoing ImmuneRACE study, and 1,000 to 1,500 subjects contributed by 6 global collaborators. A de-identified subject ID, COVID-19 status, age in years and sex were almost always included in the sample metadata. Where HLA class I and class II types were available, the types were taken from metadata supplied by the sample provider, not from assay-based typing. The paper's findings and limits, for the study overall: How much clinical and demographic metadata was included differed by source and by participant, and the metadata was provided uncurated.

In its sample, this clone was seen once. Its recognized antigen is unknown. No quality values exist for individual bases; no much larger clone is one base distant. Relative to germline, V is 3 bases shorter and J is 4 bases shorter, with 7 bases between their ends. The CDR3, cysteine through phenylalanine, is 13 amino acids long. Just CDR3 DNA is preserved here, 39 bases in frame from base 1. The germline V gene (reference sequence) sets CDR1 to LNHDA and CDR2 to SQIVND. The immunoSEQ Assay, a bias-controlled multiplex PCR, was used to amplify TCRbeta CDR3 regions from genomic DNA. The authors' analysis ran thus. The number of nucleated cells in each sample was estimated from the amplification of reference gene primers within the assay. Sequence reads were collapsed and filtered to measure the absolute abundance of every unique TCRbeta CDR3 rearrangement. Productive Simpson clonality was computed per sample as the square root of Simpson's diversity index over productive rearrangements. Imported from immuneACCESS, the table was reduced by TCRdb to in-frame sequences with V and J called. These copies leave out some clones; in studies compared against another copy, an unresolved V gene accounts for under half, and the cause of the remainder is not known. The DNA was the basis for D and trimming; V, J and clone size are from that table. The sample table holds tens of thousands of clones, of which about 86% were seen once. The ten largest make up 59% of the sample.

Collaborating institutions collected whole blood in K2EDTA tubes following their own protocols. For TCRbeta analysis, collaborator samples were shipped as frozen whole blood, as isolated PBMCs, or as DNA extracted from either sample type. The TCR originated in a man in his 70s with acute or convalescent COVID-19. Sequenced material: peripheral blood. The V and J genes are TRBV19 and TRBJ1-5; a tentative D call is TRBD1 (5 bases match). The nucleotides are TGTGCCAGTAGTATGACAGCAAATCAGCCCCAGCATTTT. The resulting protein is CASSMTANQPQHF.